Listed below are T cell receptor beta chains from one sample, sequenced in a study of cytomegalovirus exposure and HLA in healthy donors. The table came from immunoSEQ multiplex PCR; TCRdb's copy has only in-frame clones and leaves some out. This sample has about 63,000 clones; roughly 84% occur once, and the top ten carry less than 3.5%. The sample consisted of PBMCs. All receptors come from a woman aged 25 to 39 in good health and CMV-seronegative. Both conserved end residues are part of each CDR3.

v_call cdr3_aa
TRBV11-2 CASSFQGVNEQYF
TRBV19 CASTPDRALAGELFF
TRBV6-5 CASSYRGGGRHTF
TRBV4-1 CASSLGTGISYGYTF
TRBV5-1 CASSLNTGGRYGYTF
TRBV18 CASSGDRVNSPLHF
TRBV29-1 CSVRDRGQGNTIYF
TRBV5-6 CASSVWAGGLTDTQYF
TRBV11-2 CASSPDRATEAFF
TRBV10-3 CAISQRTTQETQYF
TRBV18 CASSLLAGNTGELFF
TRBV19 CASSMGTGYGYTF
TRBV5-1 CASSLGSGVYGYTF
TRBV7-9 CASSLAWMDGPNTEAFF
TRBV12-5 CASGSNPTRDEQFF
TRBV6-4 CASSDSTSGDGSEQFF
TRBV10-3 CAISGTANTEAFF
TRBV30 CAGKRRNTEAFF
TRBV4-3 CASSKYHTDREAFF
TRBV5-6 CTSSPGVEETQYF
TRBV19 CASSIDRVEQFF
TRBV9 CASSVEDRGRGYTF
TRBV11-2 CASSLVLGDTGELFF
TRBV9 CASSVGSGPRNTGELFF
TRBV5-5 CASSSGLAQETQYF
TRBV5-4 CASSLDTYGTEAFF
TRBV7-9 CASQQLRSGSYEQYF
TRBV5-6 CASRGDRGRNSPLHF
TRBV7-6 CASSSVWNTEAFF
TRBV25-1 CASSVRAGAPPEYF
TRBV9 CASSPPGQSYEQYF
TRBV30 CAWSGEVSPYEQYF
TRBV15 CATSIGTGNDEQYF